This T cell receptor beta chain was identified during a study of CD8 T cells in Susac syndrome. The authors reverse transcribed 0.5 to 1 ug RNA with random hexamers. TCRdb itself ran the immunoSEQ multiplex PCR reads through MiXCR, one entry per CDR3 protein. The sample contains some 150,000 distinct CDR3 sequences, over 85% of which appear only once. The germline V gene encodes CDR1 SEHNR and CDR2 FQNEAQ (reference sequence). The CDR3 loop spans 15 amino acids. V gave up 5 bases and J gave up 6 bases; unmatched junction bases: 10. The chain uses TRBV7-9 and TRBJ2-7; 10 bases are a match to TRBD2. Sequenced: CD8+ T cells from PBMCs. This TCR derives from a human donor with multiple sclerosis. This CDR3 is CASSHGLADPPEQYF. DNA of the CDR3: TGTGCCAGCAGCCATGGACTAGCGGATCCTCCCGAGCAGTACTTC.